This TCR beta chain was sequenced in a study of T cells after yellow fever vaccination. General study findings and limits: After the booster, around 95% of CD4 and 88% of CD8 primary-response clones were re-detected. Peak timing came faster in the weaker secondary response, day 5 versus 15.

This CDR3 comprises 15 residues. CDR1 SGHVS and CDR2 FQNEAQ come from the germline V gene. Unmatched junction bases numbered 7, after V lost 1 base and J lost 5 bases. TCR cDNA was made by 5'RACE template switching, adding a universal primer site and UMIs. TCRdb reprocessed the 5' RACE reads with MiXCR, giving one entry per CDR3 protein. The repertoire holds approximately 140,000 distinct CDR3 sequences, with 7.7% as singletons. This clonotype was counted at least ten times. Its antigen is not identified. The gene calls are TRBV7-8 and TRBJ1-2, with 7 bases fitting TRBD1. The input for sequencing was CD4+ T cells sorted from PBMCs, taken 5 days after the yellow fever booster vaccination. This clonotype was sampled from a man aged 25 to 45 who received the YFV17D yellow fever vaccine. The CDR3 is CASSLEGTRGYGYTF. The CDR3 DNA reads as TGTGCCAGCAGCTTAGAGGGGACCAGGGGGTATGGCTACACCTTC.